Following are 14 T cell receptor beta chains from one sample sequenced in a study of T-cell memory formation after mild COVID-19. TCRdb re-derived calls from the 5' RACE reads in MiXCR, one entry per CDR3 protein. The table includes 300,000 to 400,000 distinct CDR3 sequences, about an eighth detected once. The sequencing input was PBMCs or a T cell subset sorted from them (not recorded which). The receptors here all came from a man between 18 and 35 years old who had mild COVID-19 (a few samples of this study predate the infection). Cell type and time point are not known.

This chain joins TRBV20-1 and TRBJ2-7; 8 bases align to TRBD1. Germline V gene data show CDR1 as DFQATT and CDR2 as SNEGSKA (reference sequence). V gave up 6 bases and J gave up 4 bases; unmatched junction bases: 11. This CDR3 has 14 amino acids. CDR3 sequence reads: CSAQSPNRGYEQYF. The CDR3, as DNA: TGCAGTGCACAGAGCCCTAACAGGGGGTACGAGCAGTACTTC.

This clonotype was seen only a few times. The V and J genes are TRBV7-8 and TRBJ2-1; the match to TRBD2 covers 8 bases. V shed 4 bases and J 1 base; nucleotides not matched to a gene: 6. CDR1 is SGHVS and CDR2 is FQNEAQ in the germline V gene. This CDR3 region has 16 residues. CDR3: CASSSGGVRSYNEQFF. Written as DNA, the CDR3 is TGTGCCAGCAGCTCCGGGGGGGTGAGGTCCTACAATGAGCAGTTCTTC.

This clonotype was observed a few times. The chain employs TRBV3-1 and TRBJ2-3; TRBD1 is a possible D gene (5 bases). Trimming pared 1 base from V and 6 bases from J, leaving 11 bases between. The CDR3 runs to 14 residues. Germline loops: CDR1 LGHDT, CDR2 YNNKEL (reference sequence). In nucleotides, the CDR3 is TGTGCCAGCAGCCAAGGAGCAGCAGGGGATACGCAGTATTTT. This translates into CASSQGAAGDTQYF.

In its sample, this clonotype was seen a few times. This rearrangement joins TRBV4-1 to TRBJ2-3; D call uncertain. Germline lookup yields CDR1 MGHRA and CDR2 YSYEKL. CDR3 length: 15 amino acids. V lost 1 base, J lost 2 bases, and 10 bases lay in between. DNA of the CDR3: TGCGCCAGCAGCCAAGTTGGCAGCCCCACAGATACGCAGTATTTT. The encoded protein is CASSQVGSPTDTQYF.

This sequence joins TRBV6-1 and TRBJ2-5; a weak D match, TRBD1 (7 bases). This CDR3 is built from 17 residues. The germline V gene has CDR1 MNHNS and CDR2 SASEGT. The V end was cut by 0 bases, the J end by 4 bases, with 18 bases between. The DNA of the CDR3 is TGTGCCAGCAGTGAAGCGGGGGGACAGCGTGGAGGAGAGACCCAGTACTTC. It translates to CASSEAGGQRGGETQYF.

The V and J genes are TRBV18 and TRBJ1-1; no reliable D call. V was shortened by 0 bases and J by 7 bases, with 12 bases between the two germline ends. The CDR3 covers 14 residues. CDR1 is KGHSH and CDR2 is LQKENI in the germline V gene. CDR3 sequence: CASSPPGRSLEAFF. The CDR3 DNA sequence: TGTGCCAGCTCACCACCGGGCAGGTCCCTTGAAGCTTTCTTT.

The chain joins TRBV18 to TRBJ2-1; D possibly corresponds to TRBD1 (7 bases). This CDR3 contains 14 residues. V lost 5 bases and J lost 10, with 18 bases in between. From germline, CDR1 is KGHSH and CDR2 LQKENI. The CDR3 DNA sequence: TGTGCCAGCTCATGGAAGGAGGGGGCAAGGGAGCAGTTCTTC. Translated: CASSWKEGAREQFF.

There are a few counts of this clonotype. The chain joins TRBV20-1 to TRBJ2-2; TRBD2 might be the D (7 bases). The germline V gene has CDR1 DFQATT and CDR2 SNEGSKA (reference sequence). The CDR3 has 16 amino acids. V was pared by 1 base and J by 2 bases, with 14 bases between. The CDR3 sequence is CSARVGGQINTGELFF. The CDR3 coding sequence is TGCAGTGCTAGAGTCGGGGGGCAGATTAACACCGGGGAGCTGTTTTTT.

The chain uses TRBV10-3 and TRBJ2-7; TRBD2 might be the D (5 bases). From germline, CDR1 is ENHRY and CDR2 SYGVKD. The CDR3 has 13 residues. V shed 6 bases and J shed 3 bases, with 12 bases lying between them. As DNA, the CDR3 is TGTGCCATCAGGGACTCCCAGAACTACGAGCAGTACGTC. Translation gives CAIRDSQNYEQYV.

Only a few counts were recorded for this clonotype. The rearrangement links TRBV6-5 to TRBJ2-7; 8 bases line up with TRBD1. The CDR3 consists of 16 residues. Losses at the gene ends were 7 bases for V and 0 bases for J; bases not matched to a gene: 11. CDR1 and CDR2 (germline): MNHEY, SVGAGI. This CDR3 reads CASKGWTGTSSYEQYV. In DNA, the CDR3 is TGTGCCAGCAAAGGGTGGACAGGGACGAGCTCCTACGAGCAGTACGTC.

This clonotype has just a few counts. The chain couples TRBV12-3 or TRBV12-4 to TRBJ1-2; D remains ambiguous. The CDR3 contains 12 residues. The germline V and J ends were trimmed by 3 bases and 8 bases, with 10 bases remaining between them. CDR3 bases: TGTGCCAGCAGTTTCGTGGGGAGAGGCTACACCTTC. This gives the protein CASSFVGRGYTF.

The chain combines TRBV2 with TRBJ2-7; 8 nucleotides line up with TRBD1. CDR1 is SNHLY, CDR2 FYNNEI, per germline. The ends lost 4 bases at V and 6 bases at J; junction bases unmatched: 8. This CDR3 is built from 14 residues. The CDR3 nucleotides read TGTGCCAGCAGTGCTCGGGCAGGGGGCCTCGAGCAGTACTTC. Its protein product is CASSARAGGLEQYF.

The table lists this clonotype with a few counts. The chain recombines TRBV14 with TRBJ2-7; TRBD1 matches 7 bases. After removal of 4 bases from V and 3 bases from J, the junction contained 9 bases not matched to a gene. The length of the CDR3 is 15 residues. CDR1 is SGHDN, CDR2 FVKESK, per germline. This chain's CDR3 is CASSPTLTGYYEQYF. CDR3 DNA sequence: TGTGCCAGCAGCCCCACCCTGACAGGGTACTACGAGCAGTACTTC.

This clonotype was seen only a few times. The V and J genes are TRBV5-6 and TRBJ2-2; D might be TRBD2 (5 bases). CDR1 is SGHDT, CDR2 YYEEEE, per germline. This CDR3 region has 12 residues. V gave up 3 bases and J gave up 8 bases, with 8 bases separating them. Here the CDR3 DNA reads TGTGCCAGCAGCTCCGAGCGGGGGGAGCTGTTTTTT. This translates into CASSSERGELFF.